Following are 28 T cell receptor beta chains from one sample sequenced in a study of vaccination effects on CD4 cells after COVID-19. Sequenced by immunoSEQ multiplex PCR; TCRdb stores in-frame clones only, minus some. The table has about 22,000 clones, 65% to 80% seen once. Their recognized antigens are unknown. ViraFEST assay sequencing came after antigen-specific CD4+ T cells were expanded with viral peptide pools. When ten to eleven days of culture had elapsed, CD4+ T cells were isolated. Of the BNT162b2 and mRNA-1273 vaccines, participants received two doses of one or the other. Material: CD4+ T cells from PBMCs cultured with HCoV-NL63 spike peptides, obtained after COVID-19 vaccination. Receptors originate from a human donor who received a COVID-19 vaccine.

The chain uses TRBV5-6 and TRBJ1-2, with D possibly matching TRBD1 (6 bases). The V end lost 4 bases, the J end lost 2 bases, and 9 bases lay between the germline ends. The CDR3 is 13 residues long. CDR1 SGHDT and CDR2 YYEEEE come from the germline V gene. In nucleotides, the CDR3 is TGTGCCAGCAGCGCACAGGGAAACTATGGCTACACCTTC. This translates into CASSAQGNYGYTF. The whole variable domain, remainder taken from reference TRBV5-6 and TRBJ1-2, is DAGVTQSPTHLIKTRGQQVTLRCSPKSGHDTVSWYQQALGQGPQFIFQYYEEEERQRGNFPDRFSGHQFPNYSSELNVNALLLGDSALYLCASSAQGNYGYTFGSGTRLTVV.

The chain carries TRBV5-1 and TRBJ2-5; TRBD1 agrees at 7 bases. Germline trimming cut 0 bases from V and 1 base from J; bases unmatched to any gene: 6. The CDR3 consists of 16 residues. Germline CDR1 and CDR2: SGHRS and YFSETQ. The CDR3 nucleotides are TGCGCCAGCAGCTTGGGGGACAGTATTTCCCAAGAGACCCAGTACTTC. It codes for CASSLGDSISQETQYF.

CDR3 sequence: CASRYAGQGEGYTF. Here the CDR3 DNA reads TGTGCCAGCAGATACGCCGGACAGGGGGAAGGCTACACCTTC. The chain employs TRBV2 and TRBJ1-2, with 10 positions matching TRBD1. J gave up 8 bases and V 6 bases, and 9 bases lay outside the gene matches. The CDR3 runs 14 residues. Germline loops: CDR1 SNHLY, CDR2 FYNNEI.

V gene TRBV6-5 combines with J gene TRBJ1-1, with TRBD1 identical over 8 bases. Germline V gene sequence: CDR1 MNHEY, CDR2 SVGAGI. Trimming removed 6 bases from V and 4 bases from J; junction bases left unmatched: 7. This CDR3 is built from 14 residues. Here the CDR3 DNA reads TGTGCCAGCAGGAAGACAGGGGTTGTCACTGAAGCTTTCTTT. Translated: CASRKTGVVTEAFF.

The chain employs TRBV5-1 and TRBJ1-5, with a weak D call TRBD1 (6 bases). This CDR3 is built from 17 residues. The V gene lost 7 bases and the J gene lost 1 base, with 21 bases spanning the gap. In germline, CDR1 is SGHRS, CDR2 YFSETQ. Here the CDR3 reads CASSIGGPSGSNQPQHF. The CDR3 nucleotides read TGCGCCAGCTCCATAGGGGGGCCCTCGGGGAGCAATCAGCCCCAGCATTTT.

This clone was counted between two and nine times. The chain has TRBV25-1 and TRBJ2-5; tentative D call: TRBD2 (7 bases). The germline V and J ends were trimmed by 3 bases and 0 bases, with 14 bases remaining between them. This CDR3 spans 16 amino acids. Germline loops: CDR1 MGHDK, CDR2 SYGVNS. CDR3 region: CASSEGRGGYQETQYF. DNA for the CDR3: TGTGCCAGCAGTGAGGGCAGGGGAGGGTACCAAGAGACCCAGTACTTC.

This clone occurred a few times. V is TRBV19 and J is TRBJ2-4, with TRBD2 matching 12 bases. Trimming removed 5 bases from V and 1 base from J; junction bases left unmatched: 9. The CDR3 spans 18 residues. Germline assignment: CDR1 LNHDA and CDR2 SQIVND (reference sequence). This CDR3 is CASSPLAGGSLAKNIQYF. The DNA of the CDR3 is TGTGCCAGTAGTCCACTAGCGGGGGGTTCTTTGGCCAAAAACATTCAGTACTTC.

This clone was picked up a small number of times. Other DNA sequences in this specimen translate into the identical CDR3. The V gene is TRBV5-1, the J gene TRBJ2-7; TRBD2 matches at 10 bases. CDR1 is SGHRS, CDR2 YFSETQ, per germline. V shed 2 bases, J shed 1 base, and the junction held 3 bases outside the gene matches. CDR3 length equals 15 residues. The CDR3 nucleotides read TGCGCCAGCAGCTTAGAAGCGGGGGGGTCCTACGAGCAGTACTTC. It codes for CASSLEAGGSYEQYF.

The chain carries TRBV2 and TRBJ2-7, with D hard to call. The CDR3 loop spans 12 amino acids. The germline gives CDR1 SNHLY, CDR2 FYNNEI. V was cut by 7 bases and J by 1 base, with 8 bases left in between. CDR3 amino acids: CASTQDSYEQYF. CDR3 in DNA: TGTGCCAGCACCCAAGATTCCTACGAGCAGTACTTC.

The chain combines TRBV18 with TRBJ2-1; possible D gene TRBD1, 5 bases. CDR1 is KGHSH, CDR2 LQKENI, per germline. Between the trimmed V and J ends, which lost 2 bases and 0 bases, there was a span of 11 bases. The CDR3 consists of 16 residues. CDR3 amino acids: CASSPSFRDSYNEQFF. The CDR3 DNA follows: TGTGCCAGCTCACCATCCTTCAGGGACTCCTACAATGAGCAGTTCTTC. The entire variable domain, with the rest obtained from reference TRBV18 and TRBJ2-1, is as follows: NAGVMQNPRHLVRRRGQEARLRCSPMKGHSHVYWYRQLPEEGLKFMVYLQKENIIDESGMPKERFSAEFPKEGPSILRIQQVVRGDSAAYFCASSPSFRDSYNEQFFGPGTRLTVL.

A single count supports this clone. V and J are TRBV2 and TRBJ1-3; no clear D. V was cut by 3 bases and J by 1 base, with 7 bases left in between. CDR1 and CDR2 from the germline V gene are SNHLY and FYNNEI. The CDR3 loop spans 14 amino acids. Written as DNA, the CDR3 is TGTGCCAGCAGTGAGCCTCGTTCTGGAAACACCATATATTTT. It codes for CASSEPRSGNTIYF. Full variable domain (missing parts from reference TRBV2 and TRBJ1-3): EPEVTQTPSHQVTQMGQEVILRCVPISNHLYFYWYRQILGQKVEFLVSFYNNEISEKSEIFDDQFSVERPDGSNFTLKIRSTKLEDSAMYFCASSEPRSGNTIYFGEGSWLTVV.

The genes are TRBV6-6 and TRBJ1-1, with a weak D call TRBD1 (5 bases). Trimming cost V 6 bases and J 1 base, with 9 bases left between them. The germline CDR1 and CDR2 sequences are MNHNY and SVGAGI (reference sequence). The CDR3 runs to 13 residues. CDR3 in DNA: TGTGCCAGCAGGAAAGGGGAGAACACTGAAGCTTTCTTT. Translating it yields CASRKGENTEAFF.

This clone is termed medium-sized. The genes are TRBV5-4 and TRBJ2-5; weak D call: TRBD1 (6 bases). CDR3 length equals 14 residues. Deletions cut 2 bases from V and 2 bases from J, with 10 bases between. Germline-derived CDR1 and CDR2 are SGHNT and YYREEE (reference sequence). The CDR3 region has the DNA TGTGCCAGCAGCTTACAGGGAGCTCAAGAGACCCAGTACTTC. Translated: CASSLQGAQETQYF.

The chain recombines TRBV2 with TRBJ2-7; a possible D gene is TRBD2 (7 bases). In germline, CDR1 is SNHLY, CDR2 FYNNEI. The CDR3 length is 14 residues. The CDR3 spells CATLEFGGAREQYF. CDR3 bases: TGTGCAACCCTGGAATTTGGGGGGGCTCGCGAGCAGTACTTC.

The chain carries TRBV7-6 and TRBJ2-3, with D unclear. This CDR3 is 12 amino acids long. Germline V gene data show CDR1 as SGHVS and CDR2 as FNYEAQ. V dropped 5 bases and J dropped 3 bases, with 6 bases sitting between them. The CDR3 loop reads CASSQWTDTQYF. The CDR3 DNA reads as TGTGCCAGCAGCCAATGGACAGATACGCAGTATTTT.

The chain links TRBV15 to TRBJ1-2; D uncertain. The V end was cut by 4 bases, the J end by 0 bases, with 6 bases between. CDR1 and CDR2 (germline): LNHNV, YYDKDF (reference sequence). This CDR3 is built from 13 residues. The CDR3 coding sequence is TGTGCCACCAGCATTGGGACTAACTATGGCTACACCTTC. Translation: CATSIGTNYGYTF. Together with reference TRBV15 and TRBJ1-2, the CDR3 gives the full variable domain: DAMVIQNPRYQVTQFGKPVTLSCSQTLNHNVMYWYQQKSSQAPKLLFHYYDKDFNNEADTPDNFQSRRPNTSFCFLDIRSPGLGDTAMYLCATSIGTNYGYTFGSGTRLTVV.

V and J are TRBV19 and TRBJ2-4, with 14 bases that match TRBD2. The junction had 10 bases not matched to a gene; V was cut back by 6 bases and J by 0 bases. This CDR3 has 19 amino acids. CDR1 is LNHDA, CDR2 SQIVND, per germline (reference sequence). The chain's CDR3 is CASSGLAGGSLLAKNIQYF. CDR3 sequence (DNA): TGTGCCAGTAGCGGACTAGCGGGGGGCTCGCTACTAGCCAAAAACATTCAGTACTTC. Looking up the rest from reference TRBV19 and TRBJ2-4 gives the full variable domain: DGGITQSPKYLFRKEGQNVTLSCEQNLNHDAMYWYRQDPGQGLRLIYYSQIVNDFQKGDIAEGYSVSREKKESFPLTVTSAQKNPTAFYLCASSGLAGGSLLAKNIQYFGAGTRLSVL.

Sample share makes this clone medium-sized. This chain links TRBV5-6 with TRBJ1-2; no reliable D call. The CDR3 contains 14 residues. Trimming cost V 4 bases and J 3 bases, with 13 bases left between them. Per the germline V gene, CDR1 is SGHDT and CDR2 is YYEEEE. CDR3 nucleotide sequence: TGTGCCAGCAGCCGAAGGGCAGACGACTATGGCTACACCTTC. Residues: CASSRRADDYGYTF.

The V gene is TRBV5-1, the J gene TRBJ1-4; D is possibly TRBD1 (6 bases). Trimming shortened V by 1 base and J by 4 bases, and 11 bases separated the two germline ends. The V gene's germline CDR1 is SGHRS and CDR2 YFSETQ. CDR3 size: 15 residues. The CDR3: CASSLQGTGNEKLFF. The CDR3 bases are TGCGCCAGCAGCTTGCAGGGGACGGGTAATGAAAAACTGTTTTTT. Full variable domain (remainder filled in from reference TRBV5-1 and TRBJ1-4): KAGVTQTPRYLIKTRGQQVTLSCSPISGHRSVSWYQQTPGQGLQFLFEYFSETQRNKGNFPGRFSGRQFSNSRSEMNVSTLELGDSALYLCASSLQGTGNEKLFFGSGTQLSVL.

The chain links TRBV7-9 to TRBJ2-2; possibly TRBD2 for D (5 bases). CDR1 is SEHNR, CDR2 FQNEAQ, per germline (reference sequence). CDR3 length equals 17 residues. The ends were cut back, 2 bases at V and 4 bases at J, with 17 bases in the middle. The CDR3 DNA follows: TGTGCCAGCAGCTTAATTCGGTTGTCGGGGAGCACCGGGGAGCTGTTTTTT. It translates to CASSLIRLSGSTGELFF.

The chain carries TRBV19 and TRBJ2-3; D remains unclear. CDR3 size: 14 residues. Germline V gene data show CDR1 as LNHDA and CDR2 as SQIVND (reference sequence). V lost 6 bases, J lost 0 bases, and 10 bases lay in between. CDR3 sequence (DNA): TGTGCCAGTAGGGTGATGCCTAGCACAGATACGCAGTATTTT. It specifies CASRVMPSTDTQYF.

The J gene is TRBJ2-7, the V gene TRBV2; D is uncertain. With 5 bases removed from V and 4 bases from J, the gap between germline ends came to 12 bases. CDR1 SNHLY and CDR2 FYNNEI come from the germline V gene. This CDR3 has 13 amino acids. The CDR3 DNA sequence: TGTGCCAGCAGTTTCCAGTCGGTATACGAGCAGTACTTC. Amino acids: CASSFQSVYEQYF.

V gene TRBV5-1 combines with J gene TRBJ2-7; D is unresolved. This CDR3 has 13 residues. The V end was cut by 0 bases, the J end by 4 bases, with 8 bases between. The germline V gene has CDR1 SGHRS and CDR2 YFSETQ. The CDR3 spells CASSLDASYEQYF. Written as DNA, the CDR3 is TGCGCCAGCAGCTTGGACGCGTCGTACGAGCAGTACTTC.

V usage is TRBV6-6 and J usage is TRBJ1-3, with 8 positions matching TRBD1. The germline CDR1 and CDR2 sequences are MNHNY and SVGAGI (reference sequence). This CDR3 has 16 amino acids. Germline trimming cut 0 bases from V and 0 bases from J; bases unmatched to any gene: 1. CDR3 region: CASSYSDRASGNTIYF. The CDR3 nucleotides read TGTGCCAGCAGTTACTCGGACAGGGCCTCTGGAAACACCATATATTTT.

In its sample, this clone was seen once. J is TRBJ2-1 and V is TRBV5-4, with D unclear. The CDR3 covers 14 residues. Germline V CDR1 and CDR2: SGHNT, YYREEE (reference sequence). Trimming left V 0 bases short and J 1 base short, with 5 bases between. The CDR3 loop is CASSLGFSYNEQFF. The CDR3 DNA sequence: TGTGCCAGCAGCTTGGGCTTTTCCTACAATGAGCAGTTCTTC.

The rearrangement uses TRBV15 and TRBJ1-1; weak D call: TRBD1 (5 bases). The CDR3 is made up of 17 amino acids. V lost 3 bases and J lost 0, with 17 bases in between. Germline V gene data show CDR1 as LNHNV and CDR2 as YYDKDF (reference sequence). The CDR3 DNA is TGTGCCACCAGCAGTCTCCAGGGTTGGGGGGTGAACACTGAAGCTTTCTTT. Amino acids: CATSSLQGWGVNTEAFF.

The V gene is TRBV6-1, the J gene TRBJ2-7, with D hard to call. The CDR3 loop spans 18 amino acids. The germline V gene has CDR1 MNHNS and CDR2 SASEGT. V lost 0 bases, J lost 3 bases, and 21 bases lay in between. CDR3 sequence: CASSEAQAAARSLYEQYF. The CDR3 DNA sequence: TGTGCCAGCAGTGAAGCGCAGGCTGCAGCCAGGAGCCTCTACGAGCAGTACTTC.

The chain carries TRBV27 and TRBJ1-2; the D gene is possibly TRBD1 (5 bases). CDR3 length: 12 amino acids. V was cut by 6 bases and J by 2 bases, with 7 bases left in between. In germline, CDR1 is MNHEY, CDR2 SMNVEV (reference sequence). CDR3 residues: CASRGENYGYTF. Here the CDR3 DNA reads TGTGCCAGCAGGGGGGAGAACTATGGCTACACCTTC.